A selection of T cell receptor beta chains follows, all from one sample in a study of patients and donors after allogeneic stem cell transplantation. One entry per CDR3 protein results from TCRdb running MiXCR on the RT-PCR reads. Among approximately 170,000 distinct CDR3 sequences, about a quarter were seen once, and the ten largest hold 26%. Sequencing was carried out using blood, either unsorted or a sorted T cell fraction (not recorded which). These receptors were obtained from a human donor who was either an allogeneic HSCT recipient or a stem cell or donor lymphocyte infusion donor (not recorded which). It is not recorded whose cells these are; they may come from a transplant donor. Both conserved end residues are part of each CDR3. The order of the fields is V gene, D gene, J gene, clone size, CDR3 DNA, CDR3 protein. The D gene is left open where the match is weak. A clone size is listed for some rows: how often the clone was seen (once, few, many), or a class if it is expanded.

V gene: TRBV11-3; D gene: TRBD2; J gene: TRBJ2-1; clone size: NA; CDR3 DNA: TGTGCCAGCAGTGAGCGGGAGGCCTACAATGAGCAGTTCTTC; CDR3 protein: CASSEREAYNEQFF
V gene: TRBV3-1; D gene: NA; J gene: TRBJ1-5; clone size: NA; CDR3 DNA: TGTGCCAGCAGCCAAGATTGTGCAAGTAGGCCCCAGCATTTT; CDR3 protein: CASSQDCASRPQHF
V gene: TRBV12-3/TRBV12-4; D gene: NA; J gene: TRBJ1-4; clone size: few; CDR3 DNA: TGTGCCAGCAGTCCGGCCGCAGGGCCTAATGAAAAACTGTTTTTT; CDR3 protein: CASSPAAGPNEKLFF
V gene: TRBV6-4; D gene: TRBD2; J gene: TRBJ2-1; clone size: few; CDR3 DNA: TGTGCCAGCAGCAGACTAGCGGGAGGACCCTACAATGAGCAGTTCTTC; CDR3 protein: CASSRLAGGPYNEQFF
V gene: TRBV12-3/TRBV12-4; D gene: TRBD1; J gene: TRBJ2-5; clone size: NA; CDR3 DNA: TGTGCCAGCAGTTTTCCGACAGGGGAAAAGACCCAGTACTTC; CDR3 protein: CASSFPTGEKTQYF
V gene: TRBV12-3/TRBV12-4; D gene: NA; J gene: TRBJ1-1; clone size: few; CDR3 DNA: TGTGCCAGCAGTTTAGGGGTTAAGACTGAAGCTTTCTTT; CDR3 protein: CASSLGVKTEAFF
V gene: TRBV7-9; D gene: NA; J gene: TRBJ1-1; clone size: NA; CDR3 DNA: TGTGCCAGCAGTTTACCGGTAGGGGCGAACACTGAAGCTTTCTTT; CDR3 protein: CASSLPVGANTEAFF
V gene: TRBV20-1; D gene: TRBD1; J gene: TRBJ1-4; clone size: few; CDR3 DNA: TGCAGTGCTACGACAGGGATTAATGAAAAACTGTTTTTT; CDR3 protein: CSATTGINEKLFF
V gene: TRBV5-1; D gene: NA; J gene: TRBJ1-2; clone size: few; CDR3 DNA: TGCGCCAGCAAATCGGACCCATATGGCTACACCTTC; CDR3 protein: CASKSDPYGYTF
V gene: TRBV29-1; D gene: NA; J gene: TRBJ1-1; clone size: few; CDR3 DNA: TGCAGCGCTACCCGGGACTTGAACACTGAAGCTTTCTTT; CDR3 protein: CSATRDLNTEAFF
V gene: TRBV5-1; D gene: NA; J gene: TRBJ2-5; clone size: few; CDR3 DNA: TGCGCCAGCAGCCGCAGGGGGGACCAAGAGACCCAGTACTTC; CDR3 protein: CASSRRGDQETQYF
V gene: TRBV7-9; D gene: NA; J gene: TRBJ1-1; clone size: NA; CDR3 DNA: TGTGCCAGCAGCTTAGTTTGGTACAGAAGAATGAACACTGAAGCTTTCTTT; CDR3 protein: CASSLVWYRRMNTEAFF
V gene: TRBV12-3/TRBV12-4; D gene: NA; J gene: TRBJ2-3; clone size: few; CDR3 DNA: TGTGCCAGCAGTTCCCAGGTCACAAACACAGATACGCAGTATTTT; CDR3 protein: CASSSQVTNTDTQYF
V gene: TRBV12-3/TRBV12-4; D gene: NA; J gene: TRBJ1-2; clone size: many; CDR3 DNA: TGTGCCAGCGGCGATTATGGCTACACCTTC; CDR3 protein: CASGDYGYTF
V gene: TRBV29-1; D gene: NA; J gene: TRBJ1-1; clone size: NA; CDR3 DNA: TGCAGCGTTGTTAAGGGTACAACCACTGAAGCTTTCTTT; CDR3 protein: CSVVKGTTTEAFF
V gene: TRBV6-2/TRBV6-3; D gene: NA; J gene: TRBJ2-7; clone size: NA; CDR3 DNA: TGTGCCGCACAAACCCGGGCCAGGGGTTCGGGCGAGCAGTACTTC; CDR3 protein: CAAQTRARGSGEQYF
V gene: TRBV5-1; D gene: NA; J gene: TRBJ1-6; clone size: few; CDR3 DNA: TGCGCCAGCAGCTTCGGACGTGAACAGATCGTCTCCTATAATTCACCCCTCCACTTT; CDR3 protein: CASSFGREQIVSYNSPLHF
V gene: TRBV5-1; D gene: TRBD1; J gene: TRBJ1-5; clone size: NA; CDR3 DNA: TGCGCCAGCAGCAGGACAGGAGATAGCAATCAGCCCCAGCATTTT; CDR3 protein: CASSRTGDSNQPQHF
V gene: TRBV29-1; D gene: NA; J gene: TRBJ1-2; clone size: many; CDR3 DNA: TGCAGCGTCGACGACATATCCTACACCTTC; CDR3 protein: CSVDDISYTF
V gene: TRBV29-1; D gene: NA; J gene: TRBJ2-3; clone size: few; CDR3 DNA: TGCAGCGTAGAAGGGACACGGACAACCTCCCGCTCGGATACGCAGTATTTT; CDR3 protein: CSVEGTRTTSRSDTQYF
V gene: TRBV5-1; D gene: NA; J gene: TRBJ2-3; clone size: NA; CDR3 DNA: TGCGCCAGCAGCTTGGGTGCATCGGCCACAGATACGCAGTATTTT; CDR3 protein: CASSLGASATDTQYF
V gene: TRBV6-2/TRBV6-3; D gene: TRBD1; J gene: TRBJ2-7; clone size: NA; CDR3 DNA: TGTGCCAGCAGTTGGACAGGGACCTACGAGCAGTACTTC; CDR3 protein: CASSWTGTYEQYF
V gene: TRBV20-1; D gene: NA; J gene: TRBJ1-3; clone size: few; CDR3 DNA: TGCAGTGCTAGAGGGGGCGTCGGGAACACCATATATTTT; CDR3 protein: CSARGGVGNTIYF
V gene: TRBV2; D gene: NA; J gene: TRBJ1-4; clone size: NA; CDR3 DNA: TGTGCCAGCAGTGGGCCAGCTCGTAATGAAAAACTGTTTTTT; CDR3 protein: CASSGPARNEKLFF
V gene: TRBV4-3; D gene: NA; J gene: TRBJ2-1; clone size: NA; CDR3 DNA: TGCGCCAGCAGTACAGGGATAGTCGGCAATGAGCAGTTCTTC; CDR3 protein: CASSTGIVGNEQFF
V gene: TRBV7-2; D gene: TRBD2; J gene: TRBJ2-1; clone size: few; CDR3 DNA: TGTGCCAGCAGCTATAGCGGGAGCTCCTACAATGAGCAGTTCTTC; CDR3 protein: CASSYSGSSYNEQFF
V gene: TRBV12-3/TRBV12-4; D gene: TRBD1; J gene: TRBJ1-2; clone size: many; CDR3 DNA: TGTGCCAGCAGGGAGGGGGCGTACTATGGCTACACCTTC; CDR3 protein: CASREGAYYGYTF
V gene: TRBV15; D gene: TRBD1; J gene: TRBJ1-5; clone size: few; CDR3 DNA: TGTGCCACCAGCATAATCGACAGGGGGATTAATCAGCCCCAGCATTTT; CDR3 protein: CATSIIDRGINQPQHF
V gene: TRBV20-1; D gene: NA; J gene: TRBJ2-7; clone size: few; CDR3 DNA: TGCAGTGCTAACCCGGGCAACAGGGCATATGAGCAGTACTTC; CDR3 protein: CSANPGNRAYEQYF
V gene: TRBV6-5; D gene: NA; J gene: TRBJ1-2; clone size: NA; CDR3 DNA: TGTGCCAGCAGCAAACAGGGAAGACGGGGCTACACCTTC; CDR3 protein: CASSKQGRRGYTF
V gene: TRBV5-1; D gene: NA; J gene: TRBJ1-1; clone size: NA; CDR3 DNA: TGCGCCAGCAGCTTGGGAGCCGAACCGAACACTGAAGCTTTCTTT; CDR3 protein: CASSLGAEPNTEAFF
V gene: TRBV24-1; D gene: TRBD1; J gene: TRBJ2-2; clone size: NA; CDR3 DNA: TGTGCCACCAGCGACAGGGGGTACACCGGGGAGCTGTTTTTT; CDR3 protein: CATSDRGYTGELFF
V gene: TRBV12-5; D gene: NA; J gene: TRBJ1-5; clone size: NA; CDR3 DNA: TGTGCTAGTGGTTTGGTAGCTCCAATCGGGGATTCGAGCAATCAGCCCCAGCATTTT; CDR3 protein: CASGLVAPIGDSSNQPQHF
V gene: TRBV6-5; D gene: NA; J gene: TRBJ2-2; clone size: NA; CDR3 DNA: TGTGCCAGCAGTTATGACCTAGCCGGGGAGCTGTTTTTT; CDR3 protein: CASSYDLAGELFF
V gene: TRBV24-1; D gene: TRBD1; J gene: TRBJ1-2; clone size: few; CDR3 DNA: TGTGCCACCAGTGACTCCGGACAGGGACGTGGCTACACCTTC; CDR3 protein: CATSDSGQGRGYTF
V gene: TRBV18; D gene: TRBD1; J gene: TRBJ1-1; clone size: few; CDR3 DNA: TGTGCCAGCTCCGTCCGGGACAGGGGGGTGAACACTGAAGCTTTCTTT; CDR3 protein: CASSVRDRGVNTEAFF
V gene: TRBV6-5; D gene: NA; J gene: TRBJ1-1; clone size: NA; CDR3 DNA: TGTGCCAGCAGTTACAGGGTGGTGGGGACTGAAGCTTTCTTT; CDR3 protein: CASSYRVVGTEAFF
V gene: TRBV5-1; D gene: TRBD1; J gene: TRBJ1-4; clone size: few; CDR3 DNA: TGCGCCAGCAGCGCGGACAGGGTAGATGAAAAACTGTTTTTT; CDR3 protein: CASSADRVDEKLFF
V gene: TRBV6-5; D gene: TRBD1; J gene: TRBJ1-4; clone size: NA; CDR3 DNA: TGTGCCAGCAGTTGGGACAGGGGAAGAGAAAAACTGTTTTTT; CDR3 protein: CASSWDRGREKLFF
V gene: TRBV9; D gene: NA; J gene: TRBJ2-3; clone size: few; CDR3 DNA: TGTGCCAGCAGCGTAGGAGGGGAAGATACGCAGTATTTT; CDR3 protein: CASSVGGEDTQYF
V gene: TRBV20-1; D gene: NA; J gene: TRBJ1-1; clone size: NA; CDR3 DNA: TGCAGTGCTAGAGATTCGTCGTCAGGCCATCTCGGGACTGAAGCTTTCTTT; CDR3 protein: CSARDSSSGHLGTEAFF
V gene: TRBV2; D gene: TRBD1; J gene: TRBJ2-7; clone size: NA; CDR3 DNA: TGTGCCACCCAGGGGGATTTTTCCTACGAGCAGTACTTC; CDR3 protein: CATQGDFSYEQYF
V gene: TRBV9; D gene: NA; J gene: TRBJ2-4; clone size: few; CDR3 DNA: TGTGCCAGCAGCGTAGCGGTTGAGGGGAGAGACATTCAGTACTTC; CDR3 protein: CASSVAVEGRDIQYF
V gene: TRBV4-1; D gene: NA; J gene: TRBJ1-4; clone size: NA; CDR3 DNA: TGCGCCAGCAGCCAAGCTAGGGGGGGCAATGAAAAACTGTTTTTT; CDR3 protein: CASSQARGGNEKLFF
V gene: TRBV10-3; D gene: TRBD1; J gene: TRBJ1-5; clone size: NA; CDR3 DNA: TGTGCCATCAGTGAGGGACAGGGGGGACAAAGGCCCCAGCATTTT; CDR3 protein: CAISEGQGGQRPQHF
V gene: TRBV27; D gene: NA; J gene: TRBJ1-2; clone size: few; CDR3 DNA: TGTGCCAGCAGCCTACGCCCGGGGGGAGAATCTAACTATGGCTACACCTTC; CDR3 protein: CASSLRPGGESNYGYTF
V gene: TRBV28; D gene: TRBD1; J gene: TRBJ1-4; clone size: many; CDR3 DNA: TGTGCCAGCAGTTTGGTGGGGACAGGAGTTGAAAAACTGTTTTTT; CDR3 protein: CASSLVGTGVEKLFF
V gene: TRBV11-2; D gene: NA; J gene: TRBJ1-2; clone size: many; CDR3 DNA: TGTGCCAGCAGCCTCGATCGTGGCTATGGCTACACCTTC; CDR3 protein: CASSLDRGYGYTF
V gene: TRBV7-8; D gene: NA; J gene: TRBJ1-5; clone size: NA; CDR3 DNA: TGTGCCAGCAGCCCGGCGGTGGGCGGGTATCAGCCCCAGCATTTT; CDR3 protein: CASSPAVGGYQPQHF
V gene: TRBV27; D gene: NA; J gene: TRBJ1-4; clone size: few; CDR3 DNA: TGTGCCAGCAGCCCAGGGCGAGACGGCGAAGAAAAACTGTTTTTT; CDR3 protein: CASSPGRDGEEKLFF
V gene: TRBV2; D gene: TRBD1; J gene: TRBJ2-5; clone size: NA; CDR3 DNA: TGTGCCAGCACAGACAGGGCGCAAACGGAGACCCAGTACTTC; CDR3 protein: CASTDRAQTETQYF